This entry lists 13 T cell receptor beta chains sequenced from one sample in a study of T cells in tuberculosis. As to time point: new active TB diagnosis, blood taken before or within 7 days of starting treatment. The method was immunoSEQ multiplex PCR; TCRdb's version includes in-frame clones alone and lacks a portion of them. The sample has tens of thousands of clones, around 94% seen once. The material was PBMCs, obtained at tuberculosis diagnosis. The source is an adult with tuberculosis.

The CDR3 DNA follows: TGTGCCAGCAGCTTTGCAGGGCTCTCTGAAGCTTTCTTT. This gives the protein CASSFAGLSEAFF. J is TRBJ1-1 and V is TRBV7-2; the D gene is possibly TRBD1 (5 bases). The CDR3 sequence is 13 residues long. V dropped 3 bases and J dropped 6 bases, with 11 bases sitting between them. Germline lookup yields CDR1 SGHTA and CDR2 FQGNSA.

This clone has just a few counts. The V call is TRBV30, the J call TRBJ1-3; 8 nucleotides line up with TRBD1. With 1 base clipped from V and 3 bases from J, the junction kept 2 bases outside the gene matches. The CDR3 is made up of 14 amino acids. Germline CDR1 GTSNPN, CDR2 SVGIG (reference sequence). The CDR3 bases are TGTGCCTGGAGTGCAGGGGGCTTTGGAAACACCATATATTTT. This codes for CAWSAGGFGNTIYF. Full variable domain (outside the CDR3, taken from reference TRBV30 and TRBJ1-3): SQTIHQWPATLVQPVGSPLSLECTVEGTSNPNLYWYRQAAGRGLQLLFYSVGIGQISSEVPQNLSASRPQDRQFILSSKKLLLSDSGFYLCAWSAGGFGNTIYFGEGSWLTVV.

This rearrangement joins TRBV18 to TRBJ1-3; no firm D call. V was shortened by 3 bases and J by 0 bases, with 12 bases between the two germline ends. Germline V gene lookup returns CDR1 KGHSH and CDR2 LQKENI. The length of the CDR3 is 16 residues. CDR3 nucleotide sequence: TGTGCCAGCTCACCGGGCCTGGCCCTCTCTGGAAACACCATATATTTT. Amino acids: CASSPGLALSGNTIYF.

The chain joins TRBV11-2 to TRBJ2-1; 9 bases agree with TRBD2. The V segment lost 1 base and the J segment 1 base; nucleotides outside the gene matches: 5. The CDR3 is 17 amino acids. Germline loops: CDR1 SGHAT, CDR2 FQNNGV. The CDR3, as DNA: TGTGCCAGCAGCTTAGTCGGCGGGGGGGGTTCCTACAATGAGCAGTTCTTC. This encodes CASSLVGGGGSYNEQFF.

V and J are TRBV5-1 and TRBJ1-1; 11 bases agree with TRBD1. This CDR3 spans 24 amino acids. V trimming: 4 bases; J trimming: 0 bases; junction bases outside the gene matches: 29. Germline CDR1 and CDR2: SGHRS and YFSETQ. CDR3 residues: CASSLLPLNTKLVGQGAVNTEAFF. The CDR3 nucleotides are TGCGCCAGCAGCCTCCTACCCCTAAACACCAAGCTCGTTGGACAGGGGGCAGTGAACACTGAAGCTTTCTTT.

The CDR3 loop is CASSISRGLEQYF. The CDR3 DNA follows: TGTGCCAGCAGCATTTCCCGAGGGCTCGAGCAGTACTTC. The chain is built from TRBV21-1 and TRBJ2-7; the DNA was not used to check the table's D call, TRBD2. TRBV21-1 is an annotated pseudogene. CDR3 length: 13 residues.

The chain links TRBV10-1 to TRBJ1-4; D is possibly TRBD1 (6 bases). The germline V gene encodes CDR1 WNHNN and CDR2 SYGVQD (reference sequence). This CDR3 is 14 amino acids long. Deletions cut 2 bases from V and 7 bases from J, with 11 bases between. The CDR3 DNA sequence: TGCGCCAGCAGTGAGGGGAGGGGGTTTGAAAAACTGTTTTTT. It yields the protein CASSEGRGFEKLFF.

The V gene is TRBV2, the J gene TRBJ2-1; the match to TRBD1 covers 8 bases. Losses at the gene ends were 5 bases for V and 1 base for J; bases not matched to a gene: 4. The CDR3 runs to 15 residues. Per germline, CDR1 SNHLY and CDR2 FYNNEI. CDR3 sequence reads: CASSQRTGSYNEQFF. For the CDR3, the DNA is TGTGCCAGCAGTCAGCGGACAGGGTCCTACAATGAGCAGTTCTTC.

V is TRBV5-1 and J is TRBJ1-1; D call uncertain. The CDR3 is 14 residues long. Germline-derived CDR1 and CDR2 are SGHRS and YFSETQ. V lost 0 bases, J lost 1 base, and 7 bases lay in between. CDR3 loop: CASSLVGRNTEAFF. The CDR3 DNA reads as TGCGCCAGCAGCTTGGTAGGGAGGAACACTGAAGCTTTCTTT.

The chain is built from TRBV10-2 and TRBJ1-2; D gene ambiguous. The CDR3 is 13 residues long. Germline-derived CDR1 and CDR2 are WSHSY and SAAADI. V was shortened by 7 bases and J by 6 bases, with 15 bases between the two germline ends. The CDR3 reads CASTPDYRDGYTF. As DNA, the CDR3 is TGCGCCAGCACTCCGGACTACCGAGATGGCTACACCTTC.

V is TRBV18 and J is TRBJ2-1; 8 bases align to TRBD1. This CDR3 has 15 residues. Germline CDR1 and CDR2: KGHSH and LQKENI. Trimming at V came to 4 bases and at J to 9 bases, leaving 11 bases not matched to a gene. CDR3 loop: CASSRQPDRGAEQFF. DNA of the CDR3: TGTGCCAGCTCACGACAGCCCGACAGGGGAGCTGAGCAGTTCTTC.

The V and J genes are TRBV5-1 and TRBJ1-4; D gene uncertain. The CDR3 consists of 16 residues. V was pared by 0 bases and J by 3 bases, with 12 bases between. Germline loops: CDR1 SGHRS, CDR2 YFSETQ. The CDR3 DNA sequence: TGCGCCAGCAGCTTGGTTGGGAGGAAGTCTAATGAAAAACTGTTTTTT. Amino acids: CASSLVGRKSNEKLFF.

CDR3 loop: CASSPGLLSGNTIYF. As DNA, the CDR3 is TGTGCCAGCAGTCCGGGACTCCTCTCTGGAAACACCATATATTTT. The V gene is TRBV2, the J gene TRBJ1-3, with TRBD1 as a possible D gene (5 bases). V dropped 5 bases and J dropped 0 bases, with 11 bases sitting between them. CDR3 length: 15 amino acids. CDR1 is SNHLY, CDR2 FYNNEI, per germline.